This entry features one T cell receptor beta chain sequence. Sequencing was performed with immunoSEQ multiplex PCR; in TCRdb, only in-frame clones are kept and a portion is missing. This sample yields under 350,000 clones, of which under 90% are seen a single time; around 2.1% belongs to the top ten. This sample stems from a study of blood T cell repertoires in COVID-19. Unmatched junction bases numbered 5, after V lost 3 bases and J lost 5 bases. The CDR3 is 13 amino acids. CDR1 and CDR2 from the germline V gene are GTSNPN and SVGIG (reference sequence). This receptor was identified in a man in his forties or fifties with acute or convalescent COVID-19. Sequencing was done on a sample of peripheral blood. The chain is built from TRBV30 and TRBJ2-3, with 7 positions matching TRBD1. The CDR3 protein is CAWSRTGRDTQYF. The CDR3 coding sequence is TGTGCCTGGAGCAGGACAGGACGAGATACGCAGTATTTT.